This TCR beta chain was observed in a study of cytomegalovirus exposure and HLA in healthy donors. General study points: Analysis was performed later, and it showed HLA-associated TCR beta chains to be more clonally expanded than equally common others. The only immune exposure information that was available was CMV serostatus.

Trimming pared 2 bases from V and 1 base from J, leaving 5 bases between. CDR1 and CDR2 (germline): MGHDK, SYGVNS. The CDR3 has 13 amino acids. Vbeta (60) and Jbeta (13) primers were used in the PCR. The protocol was immunoSEQ multiplex PCR, while the TCRdb copy is restricted to in-frame clones and leaves out a portion. The sample table includes 40,000 to 60,000 clones. Points on this clone: What it binds is not known.

The sequencing sample was made of PBMCs. This chain joins TRBV25-1 and TRBJ2-5, with unresolved D. The receptor was derived from a middle-aged man in good health and CMV-seropositive. CDR3 sequence (DNA): TGTGCCAGCAGTGAAGCGGCCCAAGAGACCCAGTACTTC. Its translation is CASSEAAQETQYF.